This T cell receptor beta chain was sequenced during a study of T-cell reconstitution after alpha-beta-depleted transplantation in children (dated by TCRdb to 2016 to 2017). Study-level background: Using TCR repertoire profiling, the study quantitatively followed how T-cell immune reconstitution unfolded in children after TCRalphabeta/CD19-depleted allogeneic hematopoietic cell transplantation.

Receptor amplification or capture employed PCR. For sequencing, an Illumina HiSeq 2500 was employed. To normalize quantification of the TCRbeta repertoire, the TCR libraries were built with molecular barcoding that relied on unique molecular identifiers. Starting from the raw public reads, TCRdb applied fastp trimming at Q25, assembled clones with MiXCR and retained in-frame beta chains. Every CDR3 protein is listed once, alongside the most common genes and DNA of its rows. Counted in this sample were approximately 390,000 distinct CDR3 sequences; approximately 11% of them appeared once. The ten top clones hold 4.5% to 7% of the sample. This clonotype was counted only a few times. The target of this receptor is not known. No base quality values were provided; no much bigger clone lies one nucleotide off. From the cysteine up to the phenylalanine, the CDR3 has a length of 17 residues. Kept here is only the CDR3 DNA, which spans 51 bases and is read in frame from base 1. CDR1 is given as SGDLS and CDR2 as YYNGEE, both from the germline V gene. Trimming accounts for 0 bases at V and 2 bases at J, while the number of junction bases matched to no gene is 8.

This sample comprised PBMCs from the stem cell graft donor, obtained from the stem cell graft. The clonotype originates from a human donor who donated a stem cell graft to a child with acute myeloid leukemia. The rearrangement combines TRBV9 with TRBJ2-3, with 8 middle bases fitting TRBD2. The DNA is TGTGCCAGCAGCGTAGGGTCAGCGGGGGACTTCACAGATACGCAGTATTTT. Its coded protein is CASSVGSAGDFTDTQYF.